The sequence of this T cell receptor (beta chain) was determined in a study of T cells after yellow fever vaccination. This clonotype showed up many times. TCRdb reprocessed the 5' RACE reads with MiXCR, giving one entry per CDR3 protein. Of about 160,000 distinct CDR3 sequences in the sample, 6.5% to 8.5% were seen once. CDR3 length: 13 residues. In germline, CDR1 is MNHEY, CDR2 SVGAGI. V lost 2 bases and J 5 bases, leaving 7 bases between the germline ends. This TCR came from a man aged 18 to 30 who received the YFV17D yellow fever vaccine. The specimen was CD4+ T cells sorted from PBMCs, collected roughly 5 days after the first yellow fever vaccination. The genes are TRBV6-5 and TRBJ2-1; TRBD1 or TRBD2 may be the D gene (5 bases each). CDR3 bases: TGTGCCAGCAGTTACCCGGGACACAATGAGCAGTTCTTC. Encoded protein: CASSYPGHNEQFF.